The TCR beta chain under discussion was sequenced for a study of shared clonotypes between healthy human individuals. General study points: Naive subsets typically showed greater estimated richness than memory subsets. Few donors restricted represented genetic and exposure-history diversity. Non-shared clonotypes had lower generation probabilities than those shared by all four donors.

The CDR3 is 15 amino acids. Trimming at V came to 5 bases and at J to 3 bases, leaving 5 bases not matched to a gene. Germline V gene sequence: CDR1 WSHSY, CDR2 SAAADI. As concerns this clone: Its specificity is unknown.

The protocol was immunoSEQ multiplex PCR, while the TCRdb copy is restricted to in-frame clones and leaves out a portion. The table lists more than 550,000 clones, over 55% of them singletons, with under 2% in the top ten. The chain employs TRBV10-2 and TRBJ1-3; 9 bases line up with TRBD1. This TCR came from a woman aged 25 to 39 in good health. The material sequenced was memory CD4+ T cells sorted from blood. Subset: CD45RA-negative fraction. The CDR3 loop is CASSTGTGNGNTIYF. DNA of the CDR3: TGCGCCAGCAGTACCGGGACAGGGAATGGAAACACCATATATTTT.